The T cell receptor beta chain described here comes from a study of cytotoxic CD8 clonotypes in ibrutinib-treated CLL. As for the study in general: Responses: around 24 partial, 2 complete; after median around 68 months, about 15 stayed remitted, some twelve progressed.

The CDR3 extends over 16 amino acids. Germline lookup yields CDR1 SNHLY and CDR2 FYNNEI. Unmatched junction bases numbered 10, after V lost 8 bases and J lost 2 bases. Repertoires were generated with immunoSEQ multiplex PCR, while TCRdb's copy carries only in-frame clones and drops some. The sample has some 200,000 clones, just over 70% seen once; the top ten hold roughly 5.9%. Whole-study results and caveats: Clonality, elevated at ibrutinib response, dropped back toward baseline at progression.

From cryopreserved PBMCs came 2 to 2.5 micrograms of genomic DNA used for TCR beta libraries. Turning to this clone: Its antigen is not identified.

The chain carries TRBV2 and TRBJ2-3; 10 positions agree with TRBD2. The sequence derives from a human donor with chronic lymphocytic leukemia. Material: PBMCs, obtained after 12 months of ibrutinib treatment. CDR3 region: CASSPLAGGLTDTQYF. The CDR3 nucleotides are TGTGCCAGCTCTCCGTTAGCGGGGGGCCTCACAGATACGCAGTATTTT.